This note documents a single TCR beta chain sequence. Its antigen is not identified. These data belong to a study of CD8 T cells in ankylosing spondylitis. Study-wide results and caveats: Seemingly characteristic of ankylosing spondylitis blood was a TCR beta motif consisting of fewer than 10 highly homologous variants.

Libraries for TCR beta were made by quantitative 5'-RACE with molecular barcodes. TCRdb used MiXCR to reprocess the 5' RACE reads, holding one entry per CDR3 protein. The data contain over 700,000 distinct CDR3 sequences, around 17% of them seen just once; the ten biggest clones take up under 20%. The CDR3 totals 14 residues. This clonotype was sampled from a male donor with ankylosing spondylitis. Input material: blood, either unsorted or a sorted T cell fraction (not recorded which). V usage is TRBV21-1 and J usage is TRBJ2-7; TRBD1 reflects the table's D call only, with no check against the DNA. TRBV21-1 represents a pseudogene. The CDR3 sequence is CASIQRQGGYEQYF. The DNA for the CDR3 is TGTGCCAGCATCCAAAGACAGGGAGGCTACGAGCAGTACTTC.